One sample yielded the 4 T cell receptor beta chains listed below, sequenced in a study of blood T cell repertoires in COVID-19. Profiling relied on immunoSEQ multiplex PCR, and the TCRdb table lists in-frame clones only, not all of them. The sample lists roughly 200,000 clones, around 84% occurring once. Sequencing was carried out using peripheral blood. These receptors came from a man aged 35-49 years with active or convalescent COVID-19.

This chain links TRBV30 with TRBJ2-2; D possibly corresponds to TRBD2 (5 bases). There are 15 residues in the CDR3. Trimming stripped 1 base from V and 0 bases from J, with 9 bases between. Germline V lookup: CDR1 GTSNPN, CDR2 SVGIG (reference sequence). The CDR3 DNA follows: TGTGCCTGGAGTGGACTACCAGCGAACACCGGGGAGCTGTTTTTT. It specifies CAWSGLPANTGELFF.

The CDR3 sequence: CASSERDRQYF. CDR3 bases: TGTGCCAGCAGTGAGCGGGACAGGCAGTACTTC. The chain combines TRBV6-1 with TRBJ2-7, with D possibly matching TRBD1 (7 bases). Trimming shortened V by 3 bases and J by 9 bases, and 9 bases separated the two germline ends. The V gene's germline CDR1 is MNHNS and CDR2 SASEGT. CDR3 length equals 11 residues.

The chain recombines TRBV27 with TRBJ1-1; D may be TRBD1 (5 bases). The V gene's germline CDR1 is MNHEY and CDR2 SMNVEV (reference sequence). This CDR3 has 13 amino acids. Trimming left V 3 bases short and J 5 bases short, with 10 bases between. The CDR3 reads CASSFGAGTEAFF. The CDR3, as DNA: TGTGCCAGCAGTTTTGGGGCGGGGACTGAAGCTTTCTTT.

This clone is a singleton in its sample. CDR3 residues: CASSLSSGNYGYTF. DNA for the CDR3: TGTGCCAGCAGCTTAAGCTCGGGGAACTATGGCTACACCTTC. This chain connects TRBV7-8 to TRBJ1-2; D is unclear. The CDR3 length is 14 residues. Trimming removed 2 bases from V and 2 bases from J, with 9 bases in between. Germline-derived CDR1 and CDR2 are SGHVS and FQNEAQ.